A single sample gave rise to the 30 T cell receptor beta chains below, sequenced in a study of chemoradiotherapy in HPV16-positive cancers. Sequencing was performed with immunoSEQ multiplex PCR; in TCRdb, only in-frame clones are kept and a portion is missing. The sample holds 65,000 to 80,000 clones; 88% are singletons and the top ten take over 4%. Material: blood, obtained from a patient who underwent chemoradiotherapy. The receptors originated from a human donor with HPV-associated anogenital cancer.

V and J are TRBV27 and TRBJ2-3; 13 nucleotides agree with TRBD2. The J segment lost 8 bases and the V segment lost 6 bases, leaving 8 bases of the junction unmatched. This CDR3 region has 15 residues. Germline loops: CDR1 MNHEY, CDR2 SMNVEV (reference sequence). This CDR3 reads CASSTPGLAGPTQYF. For the CDR3, the DNA is TGTGCCAGCAGCACTCCGGGACTAGCGGGACCTACGCAGTATTTT.

The genes are TRBV7-2 and TRBJ2-4, with unresolved D. V was clipped by 1 base and J by 7 bases, with 17 bases between them. The CDR3 extends over 16 amino acids. Germline CDR1 SGHTA, CDR2 FQGNSA. CDR3 sequence reads: CASSLDLGSRLNIQYF. In DNA, the CDR3 is TGTGCCAGCAGCTTAGATCTTGGCTCCCGGCTTAACATTCAGTACTTC.

The genes are TRBV6-5 and TRBJ2-1; D is possibly TRBD2 (6 bases). The length of the CDR3 is 15 residues. Trimming took 0 bases from V and 6 from J, leaving 12 bases between them. Germline assignment: CDR1 MNHEY and CDR2 SVGAGI. The CDR3 DNA is TGTGCCAGCAGTTACTCGAGCGGAGGGGTCAATGAGCAGTTCTTC. Translating it yields CASSYSSGGVNEQFF.

This clone was picked up one time. The genes are TRBV14 and TRBJ2-2; D is undetermined. V lost 1 base, J lost 4 bases, and 7 bases lay in between. CDR1 is SGHDN and CDR2 is FVKESK in the germline V gene. The CDR3 spans 14 residues. The CDR3 nucleotides read TGTGCCAGCAGCCAAGGTACTTCCACCGGGGAGCTGTTTTTT. This translates into CASSQGTSTGELFF.

CDR3 region: CRGLAQPTNTGELFF. The CDR3 DNA follows: TGTCGAGGACTAGCCCAACCTACGAACACCGGGGAGCTGTTTTTT. The V and J genes are TRBV19 and TRBJ2-2; TRBD2 agrees at 8 bases. Germline lookup yields CDR1 LNHDA and CDR2 SQIVND (reference sequence). The CDR3 covers 15 residues.

The chain carries TRBV28 and TRBJ1-2; no reliable D call. Trimming took 6 bases from V and 1 from J, leaving 9 bases between them. The CDR3 is 13 residues long. Germline V lookup: CDR1 MDHEN, CDR2 SYDVKM. CDR3 coding DNA: TGTGCCAGCAGATTACAGATTAACTATGGCTACACCTTC. Protein sequence: CASRLQINYGYTF.

The genes are TRBV5-1 and TRBJ1-2, with 10 bases lining up with TRBD1. The length of the CDR3 is 15 residues. Germline loops: CDR1 SGHRS, CDR2 YFSETQ. V lost 0 bases, J lost 6 bases, and 5 bases stayed unmatched. CDR3 sequence: CASSLGPGTGDGYTF. The DNA for the CDR3 is TGCGCCAGCAGCTTGGGGCCAGGGACAGGGGATGGCTACACCTTC.

This rearrangement joins TRBV19 to TRBJ2-1; D may be TRBD1 or TRBD2 (5 bases each). The germline V gene encodes CDR1 LNHDA and CDR2 SQIVND (reference sequence). The germline V and J ends were trimmed by 3 bases and 10 bases, with 16 bases remaining between them. This CDR3 contains 14 residues. The DNA of the CDR3 is TGTGCCAGTAGTATGGCTCAGAGGGGCGTCGAGCAGTTCTTC. This codes for CASSMAQRGVEQFF.

This clone appeared a single time. The J gene is TRBJ2-7, the V gene TRBV9; D ambiguous. This CDR3 contains 16 residues. CDR1 and CDR2 from the germline V gene are SGDLS and YYNGEE. V lost 0 bases, J lost 3 bases, and 16 bases lay in between. This chain's CDR3 is CASSVGSVEIRYEQYF. The CDR3 bases are TGTGCCAGCAGCGTAGGTTCCGTGGAGATCCGCTACGAGCAGTACTTC. The full variable domain, in which reference TRBV9 and TRBJ2-7 provide the parts outside the CDR3, is DSGVTQTPKHLITATGQRVTLRCSPRSGDLSVYWYQQSLDQGLQFLIQYYNGEERAKGNILERFSAQQFPDLHSELNLSSLELGDSALYFCASSVGSVEIRYEQYFGPGTRLTVT.

This chain's CDR3 is CASSPRGVYNEQFF. In DNA, the CDR3 is TGTGCCAGCAGCCCCAGAGGGGTTTACAATGAGCAGTTCTTC. J is TRBJ2-1 and V is TRBV7-2; either TRBD1 or TRBD2 may fit D (5 bases each). Germline V gene sequence: CDR1 SGHTA, CDR2 FQGNSA. Between the trimmed V and J ends, which lost 5 bases and 4 bases, there was a span of 12 bases. The CDR3 covers 14 residues. The variable domain in full, with the rest retrieved from reference TRBV7-2 and TRBJ2-1, is GAGVSQSPSNKVTEKGKDVELRCDPISGHTALYWYRQSLGQGLEFLIYFQGNSAPDKSGLPSDRFSAERTGGSVSTLTIQRTQQEDSAVYLCASSPRGVYNEQFFGPGTRLTVL.

The genes are TRBV25-1 and TRBJ2-5; maybe TRBD2 (6 bases). The V end was cut by 4 bases, the J end by 3 bases, with 9 bases between. CDR1 is MGHDK and CDR2 is SYGVNS in the germline V gene. This CDR3 region has 13 residues. The CDR3 reads CASSGGGKETQYF. For the CDR3, the DNA is TGTGCCAGCAGTGGTGGGGGGAAAGAGACCCAGTACTTC. The whole variable domain, remainder taken from reference TRBV25-1 and TRBJ2-5, is EADIYQTPRYLVIGTGKKITLECSQTMGHDKMYWYQQDPGMELHLIHYSYGVNSTEKGDLSSESTVSRIRTEHFPLTLESARPSHTSQYLCASSGGGKETQYFGPGTRLLVL.

V usage is TRBV19 and J usage is TRBJ2-3, with 11 bases fitting TRBD1. This CDR3 has 17 residues. Losses at the gene ends were 5 bases for V and 0 bases for J; bases not matched to a gene: 7. The germline V gene has CDR1 LNHDA and CDR2 SQIVND (reference sequence). The CDR3 DNA reads as TGTGCCAGTAGTCCCGGACAGGGGGCGGTGAGCACAGATACGCAGTATTTT. Translating gives CASSPGQGAVSTDTQYF.

This clone has only a few counts. The chain joins TRBV30 to TRBJ2-7; D might be TRBD1 or TRBD2, each matching 5 bases. The CDR3 is made up of 12 amino acids. Trimming pared 0 bases from V and 5 bases from J, leaving 8 bases between. CDR1 is GTSNPN and CDR2 is SVGIG in the germline V gene (reference sequence). The CDR3 bases are TGTGCCTGGAGTGTTCAGGGAGACGAGCAGTACTTC. Its translation is CAWSVQGDEQYF.

The gene calls are TRBV10-3 and TRBJ1-4; D ambiguous. V was shortened by 6 bases and J by 8 bases, with 13 bases between the two germline ends. The CDR3 has 13 amino acids. Looked up from germline, CDR1 is ENHRY and CDR2 is SYGVKD. The CDR3 region has the DNA TGTGCCATCAGGAAGGGTCAGGACGAAAAACTGTTTTTT. It yields the protein CAIRKGQDEKLFF.

V gene TRBV18 combines with J gene TRBJ1-6, with D unclear. The V gene lost 3 bases and the J gene lost 8 bases, with 14 bases spanning the gap. The CDR3 runs 15 residues. Germline CDR1 is KGHSH and CDR2 is LQKENI. CDR3 region: CASSPLANRDSPLHF. CDR3 bases: TGTGCCAGCTCACCTTTAGCCAACAGAGATTCACCCCTCCACTTT.

The count of this clone is one. The V and J genes are TRBV6-5 and TRBJ1-5; 7 bases map to TRBD1. V lost 6 bases and J lost 3; bases outside the gene matches: 5. CDR1 is MNHEY and CDR2 is SVGAGI in the germline V gene. The CDR3 covers 14 residues. The CDR3 sequence: CASRQGQANQPQHF. DNA for the CDR3: TGTGCCAGCAGGCAAGGACAGGCCAATCAGCCCCAGCATTTT.

V is TRBV18 and J is TRBJ1-6, with D tentatively TRBD1 (5 bases). Deletions cut 3 bases from V and 7 bases from J, with 13 bases between. There are 15 residues in the CDR3. The germline gives CDR1 KGHSH, CDR2 LQKENI. The CDR3, as DNA: TGTGCCAGCTCACCGAGAGAGGGGAACAATTCACCCCTCCACTTT. Protein: CASSPREGNNSPLHF.

V usage is TRBV27 and J usage is TRBJ1-1; 11 nucleotides line up with TRBD1. This CDR3 has 14 residues. Germline V CDR1 and CDR2: MNHEY, SMNVEV (reference sequence). V trimming: 2 bases; J trimming: 4 bases; junction bases outside the gene matches: 0. The CDR3 nucleotides read TGTGCCAGCAGTTTAGGGACAGGGGGCACTGAAGCTTTCTTT. It translates to CASSLGTGGTEAFF.

This chain uses TRBV29-1 with TRBJ2-7; TRBD2 agrees at 7 bases. Trimming removed 0 bases from V and 3 bases from J; junction bases left unmatched: 8. Germline CDR1 and CDR2: SQVTM and ANQGSEA. CDR3 length: 15 amino acids. The CDR3 DNA follows: TGCAGCGTTGAAGAGGGCGGGGGACGAGACTACGAGCAGTACTTC. Its translation is CSVEEGGGRDYEQYF.

V is TRBV7-9 and J is TRBJ2-1; TRBD2 agrees at 10 bases. There are 15 residues in the CDR3. The trim removed 5 bases at V and 12 bases at J, leaving 13 bases unmatched. CDR1 SEHNR and CDR2 FQNEAQ come from the germline V gene (reference sequence). Written as DNA, the CDR3 is TGTGCCAGCAGCCCCTTCGAGCGGGAGGGCCAAGTGCAGTTCTTC. Amino acid sequence: CASSPFEREGQVQFF. The whole variable domain, remainder taken from reference TRBV7-9 and TRBJ2-1, is DTGVSQNPRHKITKRGQNVTFRCDPISEHNRLYWYRQTLGQGPEFLTYFQNEAQLEKSRLLSDRFSAERPKGSFSTLEIQRTEQGDSAMYLCASSPFEREGQVQFFGPGTRLTVL.

The V call is TRBV15, the J call TRBJ1-1; 7 bases align to TRBD1. The junction had 5 bases not matched to a gene; V was cut back by 3 bases and J by 4 bases. Germline CDR1 and CDR2: LNHNV and YYDKDF (reference sequence). The CDR3 is 14 residues long. DNA of the CDR3: TGTGCCACCAGCAGGACAGGGTTCAGCACTGAAGCTTTCTTT. Amino acid sequence: CATSRTGFSTEAFF.

The chain carries TRBV4-1 and TRBJ1-2, with TRBD1 matching 11 bases. The junction had 3 bases not matched to a gene; V was cut back by 1 base and J by 5 bases. Germline CDR1 reads MGHRA; CDR2 reads YSYEKL. The CDR3 has 15 amino acids. The chain's CDR3 is CASSQGTGGQYGYTF. The CDR3 region has the DNA TGCGCCAGCAGCCAAGGGACAGGGGGCCAATATGGCTACACCTTC.

This clone appeared a single time. The gene calls are TRBV29-1 and TRBJ2-7; the match to TRBD2 covers 9 bases. The V gene end was trimmed by 3 bases and the J gene end by 2 bases; junction bases not matched to a gene: 5. Germline CDR1 is SQVTM and CDR2 is ANQGSEA. The CDR3 is 14 amino acids. The CDR3 sequence is CSVEGAGGPYEQYF. The CDR3 nucleotides are TGCAGCGTTGAGGGGGCGGGAGGGCCCTACGAGCAGTACTTC.

This rearrangement joins TRBV7-9 to TRBJ1-3; D not resolved. Germline V gene data show CDR1 as SEHNR and CDR2 as FQNEAQ (reference sequence). The V end was cut by 6 bases, the J end by 4 bases, with 16 bases between. The CDR3 spans 15 residues. The CDR3 here is CASSPVKGEGNTIYF. For the CDR3, the DNA is TGTGCCAGCAGTCCCGTAAAGGGAGAAGGAAACACCATATATTTT. The full variable domain, with the rest looked up from reference TRBV7-9 and TRBJ1-3, is DTGVSQNPRHKITKRGQNVTFRCDPISEHNRLYWYRQTLGQGPEFLTYFQNEAQLEKSRLLSDRFSAERPKGSFSTLEIQRTEQGDSAMYLCASSPVKGEGNTIYFGEGSWLTVV.

The rearrangement uses TRBV11-3 and TRBJ2-2; maybe TRBD1 (6 bases). The V gene lost 4 bases and the J gene lost 5 bases, with 11 bases spanning the gap. The germline gives CDR1 SGHNT, CDR2 YENEEA. The CDR3 is 14 amino acids. The CDR3 loop reads CASSSPQGTGELFF. In DNA form, the CDR3 reads TGTGCCAGCAGCTCTCCACAGGGTACCGGGGAGCTGTTTTTT.

The chain carries TRBV11-2 and TRBJ1-2; 10 positions match TRBD1. This CDR3 is built from 15 residues. Germline assignment: CDR1 SGHAT and CDR2 FQNNGV. Germline trimming cut 8 bases from V and 3 bases from J; bases unmatched to any gene: 9. The CDR3: CASGDRGHRDYGYTF. The CDR3 bases are TGTGCCAGCGGAGACAGGGGGCATCGGGACTATGGCTACACCTTC.

This rearrangement joins TRBV6-5 to TRBJ1-1; no reliable D call. CDR1 and CDR2 from the germline V gene are MNHEY and SVGAGI. The V end was cut by 1 base, the J end by 1 base, with 7 bases between. There are 14 residues in the CDR3. The CDR3 coding sequence is TGTGCCAGCAGTTACTACAGCCAGAACACTGAAGCTTTCTTT. It translates to CASSYYSQNTEAFF.

The genes are TRBV7-2 and TRBJ1-5, with D unresolved. The CDR3 loop spans 13 amino acids. Germline CDR1 reads SGHTA; CDR2 reads FQGNSA. V was cut by 1 base and J by 4 bases, with 5 bases left in between. CDR3 loop: CASSLETNQPQHF. Written as DNA, the CDR3 is TGTGCCAGCAGCTTAGAGACGAATCAGCCCCAGCATTTT.

J is TRBJ2-7 and V is TRBV14; 9 nucleotides line up with TRBD2. Germline values: CDR1 SGHDN, CDR2 FVKESK. The CDR3 is made up of 15 amino acids. V shed 4 bases, J shed 0 bases, and the junction held 4 bases outside the gene matches. The CDR3 DNA follows: TGTGCCAGCAGCCTCCTAGCGGGAACCTCCTACGAGCAGTACTTC. It specifies CASSLLAGTSYEQYF.

This clone has more than one count but fewer than ten. The V call is TRBV6-5, the J call TRBJ1-5; TRBD1 is a possible D gene (5 bases). The CDR3 runs to 13 residues. V lost 5 bases and J 9 bases, leaving 14 bases between the germline ends. Germline V CDR1 and CDR2: MNHEY, SVGAGI. The CDR3 spells CASSKIGGAPQHF. The CDR3 DNA reads as TGTGCCAGCAGTAAAATCGGCGGGGCGCCCCAGCATTTT.